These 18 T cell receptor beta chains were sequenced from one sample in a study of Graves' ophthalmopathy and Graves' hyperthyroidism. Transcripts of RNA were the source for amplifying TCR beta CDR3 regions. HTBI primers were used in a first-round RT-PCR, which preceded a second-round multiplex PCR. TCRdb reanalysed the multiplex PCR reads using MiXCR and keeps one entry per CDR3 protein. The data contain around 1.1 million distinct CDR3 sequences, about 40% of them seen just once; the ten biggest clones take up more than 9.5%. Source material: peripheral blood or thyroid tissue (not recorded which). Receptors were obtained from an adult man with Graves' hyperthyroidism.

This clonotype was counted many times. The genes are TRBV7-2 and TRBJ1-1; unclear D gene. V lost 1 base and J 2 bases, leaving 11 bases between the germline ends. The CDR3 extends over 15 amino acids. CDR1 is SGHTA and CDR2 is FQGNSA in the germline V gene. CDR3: CASSLVLGFNTEAFF. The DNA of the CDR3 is TGTGCCAGCAGCTTAGTACTGGGCTTCAACACTGAAGCTTTCTTT.

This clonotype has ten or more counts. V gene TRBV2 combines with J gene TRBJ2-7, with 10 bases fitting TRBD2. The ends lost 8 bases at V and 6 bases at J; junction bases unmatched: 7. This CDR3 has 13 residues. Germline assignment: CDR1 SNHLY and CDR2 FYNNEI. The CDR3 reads CASQSGRGGEQYF. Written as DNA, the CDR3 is TGTGCCAGCCAGAGCGGGAGGGGAGGCGAGCAGTACTTC.

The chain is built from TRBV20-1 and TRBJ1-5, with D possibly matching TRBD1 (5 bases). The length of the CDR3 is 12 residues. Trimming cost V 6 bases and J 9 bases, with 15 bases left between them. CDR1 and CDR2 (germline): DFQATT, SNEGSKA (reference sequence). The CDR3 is CSARPGTLPQHF. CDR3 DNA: TGCAGTGCAAGACCTGGGACTTTGCCCCAGCATTTT.

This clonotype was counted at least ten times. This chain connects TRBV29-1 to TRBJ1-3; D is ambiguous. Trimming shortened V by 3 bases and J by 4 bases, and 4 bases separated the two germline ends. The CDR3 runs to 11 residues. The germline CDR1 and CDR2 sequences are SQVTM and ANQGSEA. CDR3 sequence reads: CSVDKGNTIYF. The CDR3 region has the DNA TGCAGCGTTGACAAGGGAAACACCATATATTTT.

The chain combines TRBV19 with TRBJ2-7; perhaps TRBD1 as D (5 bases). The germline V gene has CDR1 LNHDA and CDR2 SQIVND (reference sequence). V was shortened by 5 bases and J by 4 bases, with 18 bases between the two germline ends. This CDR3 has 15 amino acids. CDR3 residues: CASSRSGAVRYEQYF. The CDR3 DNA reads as TGTGCCAGTAGTCGGAGTGGGGCGGTACGGTACGAGCAGTACTTC.

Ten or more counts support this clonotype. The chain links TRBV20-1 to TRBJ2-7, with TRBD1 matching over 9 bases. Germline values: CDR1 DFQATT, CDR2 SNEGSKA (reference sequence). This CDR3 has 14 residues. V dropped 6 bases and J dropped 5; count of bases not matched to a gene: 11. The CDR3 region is CSAGLGTGLHEQYF. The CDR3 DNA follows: TGCAGTGCCGGATTGGGGACAGGGCTCCACGAGCAGTACTTC.

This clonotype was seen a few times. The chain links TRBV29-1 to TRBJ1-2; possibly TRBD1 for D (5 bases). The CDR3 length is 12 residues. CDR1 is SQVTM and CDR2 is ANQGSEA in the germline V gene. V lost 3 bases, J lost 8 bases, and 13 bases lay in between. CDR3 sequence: CSVDGGIGGYTF. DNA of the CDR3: TGCAGCGTTGATGGGGGAATAGGCGGCTACACCTTC.

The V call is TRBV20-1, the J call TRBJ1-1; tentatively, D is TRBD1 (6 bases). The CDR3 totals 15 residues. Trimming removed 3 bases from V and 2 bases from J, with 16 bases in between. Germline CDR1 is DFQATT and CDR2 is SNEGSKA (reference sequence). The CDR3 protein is CSASSRRGINTEAFF. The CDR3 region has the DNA TGCAGTGCTAGTAGCCGCAGGGGAATCAACACTGAAGCTTTCTTT.

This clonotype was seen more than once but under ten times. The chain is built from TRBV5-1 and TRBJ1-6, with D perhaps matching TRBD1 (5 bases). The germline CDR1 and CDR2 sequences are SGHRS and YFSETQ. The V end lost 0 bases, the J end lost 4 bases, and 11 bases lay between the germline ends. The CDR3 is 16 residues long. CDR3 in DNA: TGCGCCAGCAGCTTGGAAGGGGTACTGTATAATTCACCCCTCCACTTT. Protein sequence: CASSLEGVLYNSPLHF.

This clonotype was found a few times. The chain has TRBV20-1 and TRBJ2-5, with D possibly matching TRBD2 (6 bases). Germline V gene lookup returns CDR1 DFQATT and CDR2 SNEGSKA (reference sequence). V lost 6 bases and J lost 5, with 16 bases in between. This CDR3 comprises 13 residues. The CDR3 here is CSALLAPQETQYF. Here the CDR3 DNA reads TGCAGTGCACTTCTAGCGCCTCAGGAGACCCAGTACTTC.

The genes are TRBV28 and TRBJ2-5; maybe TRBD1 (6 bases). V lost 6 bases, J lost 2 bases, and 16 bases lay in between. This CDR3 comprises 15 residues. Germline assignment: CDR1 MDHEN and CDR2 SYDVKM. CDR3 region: CASREDRWHQETQYF. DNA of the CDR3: TGTGCCAGCAGAGAAGACAGGTGGCATCAAGAGACCCAGTACTTC.

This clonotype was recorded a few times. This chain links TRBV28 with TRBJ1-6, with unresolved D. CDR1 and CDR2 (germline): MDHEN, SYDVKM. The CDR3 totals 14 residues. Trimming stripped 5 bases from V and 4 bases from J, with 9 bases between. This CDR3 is CASSLREYNSPLHF. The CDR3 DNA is TGTGCCAGCAGTCTCCGGGAATATAATTCACCCCTCCACTTT.

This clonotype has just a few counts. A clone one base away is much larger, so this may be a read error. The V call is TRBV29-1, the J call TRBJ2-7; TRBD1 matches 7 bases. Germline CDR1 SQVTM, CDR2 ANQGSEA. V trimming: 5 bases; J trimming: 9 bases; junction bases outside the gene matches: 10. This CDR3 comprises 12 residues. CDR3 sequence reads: CSVSTGARGQYF. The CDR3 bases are TGCAGCGTTTCAACAGGGGCGAGGGGGCAGTACTTC.

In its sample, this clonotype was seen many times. The CDR3, as DNA: TGTGCCAGCAGCGTAGCCATTGACAGGGAAGGAAACACCATATATTTT. Its protein product is CASSVAIDREGNTIYF. The rearrangement links TRBV9 to TRBJ1-3; 7 positions agree with TRBD1. CDR3 size: 16 residues. The germline V gene has CDR1 SGDLS and CDR2 YYNGEE. The J segment lost 4 bases and the V segment lost 0 bases, leaving 7 bases of the junction unmatched.

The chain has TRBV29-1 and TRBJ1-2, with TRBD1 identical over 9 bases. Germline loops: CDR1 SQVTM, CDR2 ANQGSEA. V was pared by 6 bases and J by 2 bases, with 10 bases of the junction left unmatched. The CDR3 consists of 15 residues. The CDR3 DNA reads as TGCAGCGTGAATTTAGACGGACAGGGGAACTATGGCTACACCTTC. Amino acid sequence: CSVNLDGQGNYGYTF.

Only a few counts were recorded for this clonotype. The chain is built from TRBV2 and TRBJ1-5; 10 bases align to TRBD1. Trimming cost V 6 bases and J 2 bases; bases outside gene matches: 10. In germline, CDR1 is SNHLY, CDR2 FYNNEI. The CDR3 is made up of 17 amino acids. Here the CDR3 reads CASSPWAGQGGNQPQHF. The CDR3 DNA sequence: TGTGCCAGCAGCCCTTGGGCCGGACAGGGGGGCAATCAGCCCCAGCATTTT.

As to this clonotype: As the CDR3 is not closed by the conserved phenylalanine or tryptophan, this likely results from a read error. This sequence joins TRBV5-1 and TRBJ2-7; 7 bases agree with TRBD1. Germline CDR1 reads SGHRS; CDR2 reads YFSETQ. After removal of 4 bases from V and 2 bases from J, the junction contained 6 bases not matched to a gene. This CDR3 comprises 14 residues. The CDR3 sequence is CASSTQTGTYEQYL. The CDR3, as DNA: TGCGCCAGCAGCACTCAGACAGGGACCTACGAGCAGTACCTC.

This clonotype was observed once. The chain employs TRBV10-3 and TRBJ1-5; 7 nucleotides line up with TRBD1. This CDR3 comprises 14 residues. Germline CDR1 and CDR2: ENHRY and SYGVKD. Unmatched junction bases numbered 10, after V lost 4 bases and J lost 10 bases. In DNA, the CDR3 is TGTGCCATCAGTGGCGGGACAGACAATTCACCCCAGCATTTT. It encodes CAISGGTDNSPQHF.